This T cell receptor (beta chain) originates from a study of T cell responses to AZD1222 COVID-19 vaccine. Study observations and caveats: With dominance at 160-218 and 743-854, vaccine-associated CD4 TCRs spanned spike.

On this clone itself: What it recognizes is unknown.

The CDR3 length is 12 residues. V dropped 2 bases and J dropped 5 bases, with 6 bases sitting between them. Germline assignment: CDR1 MRHNA and CDR2 SNTAGT. Libraries were prepared by immunoSEQ multiplex PCR; TCRdb keeps only in-frame clonotypes and omits some of them. The top ten clones hold roughly 5.9% of a sample with some 130,000 clones, 93% of them seen once. The chain recombines TRBV6-4 with TRBJ2-5; D gene ambiguous. The source of this sequence is an adult in good health. The sample here was peripheral blood, taken on day 0 of AZD1222 vaccination. The CDR3 reads CASSDDGETQYF. CDR3 bases: TGTGCCAGCAGTGACGATGGGGAGACCCAGTACTTC.